This is a list of T cell receptor beta chains from one sample in a study of CD8 T cells in ankylosing spondylitis. In TCRdb, the 5' RACE reads were re-called with MiXCR into one record per CDR3 protein. Of roughly 170,000 distinct CDR3 sequences listed, just over 9.5% were seen once; the top ten hold around 15%. The sequencing sample was made of blood, either unsorted or a sorted T cell fraction (not recorded which). Receptors were obtained from a female donor with ankylosing spondylitis or in good health (not recorded which). CDR3s include the opening cysteine and the closing phenylalanine or tryptophan. The D gene is left open where the match is weak. Rows may omit the clone size; those that give it use once, few, many or a size class.

J gene | V gene | CDR3 length | clone size | D gene | CDR3 DNA | CDR3 protein
TRBJ1-1 | TRBV7-2 | 14 | few | - | TGTGCCAGCAGCCCCCTGGCGGTCTACTCTGAAGCTTTCTTT | CASSPLAVYSEAFF
TRBJ2-7 | TRBV2 | 17 | - | - | TGTGCCAGCACCCTCTGGGGGGACCTCGCGGAATATTACGAGCAGTACTTC | CASTLWGDLAEYYEQYF
TRBJ2-3 | TRBV25-1 | 14 | few | - | TGTGCCAGCAGTGAAGGATGGGGCGTAGATACGCAGTATTTT | CASSEGWGVDTQYF
TRBJ2-1 | TRBV20-1 | 15 | few | - | TGCAGTGCTAGGGTTGTAGTAGCGGCATACAATGAGCAGTTCTTC | CSARVVVAAYNEQFF
TRBJ2-1 | TRBV4-1 | 14 | - | TRBD2 | TGCGCCAGGTCGACTAGCGGGAGCTACAATGAGCAGTTCTTC | CARSTSGSYNEQFF
TRBJ2-7 | TRBV7-6 | 14 | - | - | TGTGCCAGCAGCTTAGACGGTAACTCCTACGAGCAGTACTTC | CASSLDGNSYEQYF
TRBJ2-1 | TRBV19 | 17 | - | TRBD2 | TGTGCCAGTAGTTCACCCCTGACTAGCGGGTTCTACAATGAGCAGTTCTTC | CASSSPLTSGFYNEQFF
TRBJ1-4 | TRBV12-3/TRBV12-4 | 14 | many | - | TGTGCCAGCAGTTTAGAGGCAACTAATGAAAAACTGTTTTTT | CASSLEATNEKLFF
TRBJ2-1 | TRBV9 | 13 | few | - | TGTGCCAGCGCGGCGGTTTCCTACAATGAGCAGTTCTTC | CASAAVSYNEQFF
TRBJ2-2 | TRBV12-3/TRBV12-4 | 16 | many | - | TGTGCCAGCACCCCCGAGGATTGGGGCGACACCGGGGAGCTGTTTTTT | CASTPEDWGDTGELFF
TRBJ1-2 | TRBV5-8 | 12 | few | - | TGTGCCAGCAGCTTGAACGGGGGAGGCTACACCTTC | CASSLNGGGYTF
TRBJ2-7 | TRBV9 | 14 | - | TRBD2 | TGTGCCAGCAGCCCTAGCGGGAGAATCTACGAGCAGTACTTC | CASSPSGRIYEQYF
TRBJ2-7 | TRBV2 | 12 | - | - | TGTGCCAGCCTTCCCAGTGCCTACGAGCAGTACTTC | CASLPSAYEQYF
TRBJ2-7 | TRBV5-4 | 15 | - | TRBD2 | TGTGCCAGCAGCTTGGAAGCGGGATGGGACGACGAGCAGTACTTC | CASSLEAGWDDEQYF
TRBJ2-7 | TRBV30 | 11 | many | - | TGTGCCTACAAGAGCACATACGAGCAGTACTTC | CAYKSTYEQYF
TRBJ1-1 | TRBV7-9 | 13 | many | TRBD1 | TGTGCCAGCACCCCGGGACAGGGCCCTGAAGCTTTCTTT | CASTPGQGPEAFF